The 20 T cell receptor beta chains below all came from one sample that was sequenced in a study of blood T cell repertoires in COVID-19. Libraries were prepared by immunoSEQ multiplex PCR; TCRdb keeps only in-frame clonotypes and omits some of them. The repertoire holds fewer than 250,000 clones, with 84% as singletons. Sequencing used PBMCs or T cells enriched from blood (not recorded which). These receptors were taken from a man in his sixties who had recovered from COVID-19.

The DNA of the CDR3 is TGTGCCAGCCACCCGGGTGCTAATGAAAAACTGTTTTTT. This gives the protein CASHPGANEKLFF. The chain links TRBV6-5 to TRBJ1-4; D remains ambiguous. The V gene lost 8 bases and the J gene lost 3 bases, with 10 bases spanning the gap. Germline values: CDR1 MNHEY, CDR2 SVGAGI. The CDR3 sequence is 13 residues long.

This chain uses TRBV5-5 with TRBJ1-1; a possible D gene is TRBD1 (5 bases). CDR1 and CDR2 (germline): SGHKS, YYEKEE (reference sequence). V gave up 6 bases and J gave up 2 bases, with 11 bases separating them. The CDR3 has 13 residues. CDR3 in amino acids: CASTKDRNTEAFF. In nucleotides, the CDR3 is TGTGCCAGCACCAAAGACAGAAACACTGAAGCTTTCTTT.

The J gene is TRBJ1-1, the V gene TRBV10-3, with 11 positions matching TRBD1. V trimming: 10 bases; J trimming: 3 bases; junction bases outside the gene matches: 10. The germline CDR1 and CDR2 sequences are ENHRY and SYGVKD. The CDR3 is 15 residues long. CDR3 sequence reads: CATHGGQGEDTEAFF. The CDR3 nucleotides read TGTGCCACCCACGGGGGACAGGGGGAGGACACTGAAGCTTTCTTT.

The CDR3 DNA follows: TGTGCCAGCAGTTACTCCCCCCAGGCTGAAAAACTGTTTTTT. Its protein is CASSYSPQAEKLFF. V is TRBV6-5 and J is TRBJ1-4; the D is unclear. CDR1 is MNHEY, CDR2 SVGAGI, per germline. V dropped 0 bases and J dropped 7 bases, with 9 bases sitting between them. The CDR3 loop spans 14 amino acids.

The chain uses TRBV4-1 and TRBJ1-3; 8 positions match TRBD1. V lost 3 bases, J lost 3 bases, and 7 bases stayed unmatched. This CDR3 contains 16 residues. Germline V gives CDR1 MGHRA, CDR2 YSYEKL. In DNA form, the CDR3 reads TGCGCCAGCAGCCAGATGGACAGGGCGAGTGGAAACACCATATATTTT. Translation gives CASSQMDRASGNTIYF.

The CDR3 region is CASSLTGGATFEQYF. The CDR3 nucleotides read TGCGCCAGCAGCTTGACCGGGGGGGCTACCTTCGAGCAGTACTTC. V gene TRBV5-1 combines with J gene TRBJ2-7; 8 bases map to TRBD2. The CDR3 contains 15 residues. Trimming at V came to 1 base and at J to 6 bases, leaving 9 bases not matched to a gene. Per the germline V gene, CDR1 is SGHRS and CDR2 is YFSETQ.

The J gene is TRBJ1-1, the V gene TRBV4-1, with TRBD1 as a possible D gene (5 bases). The germline CDR1 and CDR2 sequences are MGHRA and YSYEKL. This CDR3 is 17 amino acids long. Trimming stripped 0 bases from V and 0 bases from J, with 14 bases between. CDR3 loop: CASSQDRGALLNTEAFF. CDR3 nucleotide sequence: TGCGCCAGCAGCCAAGATCGTGGGGCGCTCCTGAACACTGAAGCTTTCTTT.

The chain joins TRBV7-6 to TRBJ1-2; 7 bases are shared with TRBD1. J was trimmed by 4 bases and V by 2 bases; bases with no gene match: 10. The V gene's germline CDR1 is SGHVS and CDR2 FNYEAQ. The CDR3 has 16 residues. DNA of the CDR3: TGTGCCAGCAGCTTAACCCACAGGGGCCAAACCTATGGCTACACCTTC. Residues: CASSLTHRGQTYGYTF.

The genes are TRBV7-2 and TRBJ1-1; the match to TRBD1 covers 7 bases. The CDR3 extends over 15 amino acids. The junction had 5 bases not matched to a gene; V was cut back by 0 bases and J by 4 bases. Looked up from germline, CDR1 is SGHTA and CDR2 is FQGNSA. CDR3 region: CASSLALAGGTEAFF. In nucleotides, the CDR3 is TGTGCCAGCAGCTTAGCTCTCGCAGGGGGCACTGAAGCTTTCTTT.

This clone was picked up one time. The chain joins TRBV24-1 to TRBJ1-2, with D possibly being TRBD1 (6 bases). Germline V lookup: CDR1 KGHDR, CDR2 SFDVKD. Between the trimmed V and J ends, which lost 0 bases and 5 bases, there was a span of 18 bases. The CDR3 covers 17 residues. As DNA, the CDR3 is TGTGCCACCAGTGATTTGACGGCAGGGGAAAAAGAGTATGGCTACACCTTC. Protein product: CATSDLTAGEKEYGYTF.

The chain employs TRBV18 and TRBJ1-1; 8 bases align to TRBD1. Germline loops: CDR1 KGHSH, CDR2 LQKENI. V shed 0 bases and J 1 base; nucleotides not matched to a gene: 13. This CDR3 has 19 residues. CDR3 sequence (DNA): TGTGCCAGCTCACCACCGCCCAGGGGGCCAACAACTGGGAACACTGAAGCTTTCTTT. Translation gives CASSPPPRGPTTGNTEAFF.

This clone was seen once. The chain employs TRBV5-1 and TRBJ1-3; a possible D gene is TRBD1 (6 bases). With 4 bases removed from V and 5 bases from J, the gap between germline ends came to 16 bases. The CDR3 length is 15 residues. From germline, CDR1 is SGHRS and CDR2 YFSETQ. In DNA, the CDR3 is TGCGCCAGCAGCCTAACAGGGACACTCAGAAACACCATATATTTT. Translated, it gives CASSLTGTLRNTIYF.

The sample holds one count of this clone. The chain has TRBV6-1 and TRBJ2-7; weak D call: TRBD1 (6 bases). The V and J ends lost 3 bases and 2 bases respectively, with 11 bases between them. This CDR3 contains 14 residues. CDR1 is MNHNS, CDR2 SASEGT, per germline. The CDR3 bases are TGTGCCAGCAGTGAGGGACATGCTACCTACGAGCAGTACTTC. Amino acids: CASSEGHATYEQYF.

This CDR3 reads CASSAGQGGGNTIYF. CDR3 in DNA: TGTGCCAGCAGCGCTGGGCAGGGAGGTGGAAACACCATATATTTT. The V call is TRBV7-9, the J call TRBJ1-3; D perhaps matches TRBD1 (5 bases). The CDR3 consists of 15 residues. From germline, CDR1 is SEHNR and CDR2 FQNEAQ (reference sequence). The V and J ends lost 5 bases and 3 bases respectively, with 14 bases between them.

V and J are TRBV30 and TRBJ1-4; the match to TRBD1 covers 8 bases. Germline V gives CDR1 GTSNPN, CDR2 SVGIG (reference sequence). Unmatched junction bases numbered 6, after V lost 3 bases and J lost 6 bases. This CDR3 is 14 amino acids long. The CDR3 is CAWSPDRAHEKLFF. The CDR3 DNA reads TGTGCCTGGAGCCCGGACAGGGCCCATGAAAAACTGTTTTTT.

This sequence joins TRBV27 and TRBJ1-2; D call uncertain. The length of the CDR3 is 13 residues. CDR1 is MNHEY and CDR2 is SMNVEV in the germline V gene (reference sequence). With 5 bases removed from V and 4 bases from J, the gap between germline ends came to 11 bases. In DNA, the CDR3 is TGTGCCAGCAGTCCCGGGTCGCCCTATGGCTACACCTTC. Its translation: CASSPGSPYGYTF.

This chain joins TRBV11-1 and TRBJ2-7; weak D call: TRBD1 (5 bases). CDR3 length: 14 amino acids. The germline CDR1 and CDR2 sequences are SGHAT and FQDESV (reference sequence). The V and J ends lost 0 bases and 6 bases respectively, with 12 bases between them. The CDR3 sequence: CASSLANQGGEQYF. The CDR3 DNA follows: TGTGCCAGCAGCTTAGCCAACCAGGGTGGCGAGCAGTACTTC.

The chain joins TRBV27 to TRBJ2-3; 10 bases map to TRBD2. Germline-derived CDR1 and CDR2 are MNHEY and SMNVEV (reference sequence). The CDR3 length is 17 residues. J gave up 2 bases and V 5 bases, and 10 bases lay outside the gene matches. The CDR3 nucleotides read TGTGCCAGCAGTCCTACCCCTAGCGGGGGATACACAGATACGCAGTATTTT. This sequence encodes CASSPTPSGGYTDTQYF.

The gene calls are TRBV2 and TRBJ1-1, with D uncertain. V lost 4 bases to trimming and J lost 5 bases, with 14 bases between them. The CDR3 is 14 amino acids. Germline loops: CDR1 SNHLY, CDR2 FYNNEI. CDR3 region: CASSAPNPGTEAFF. In nucleotides, the CDR3 is TGTGCCAGCAGTGCCCCGAATCCGGGGACTGAAGCTTTCTTT.

This clone appeared a single time. As DNA, the CDR3 is TGTGCCAGCAGACCTGGACAGGGGCACGACGAGCAGTACTTC. It encodes CASRPGQGHDEQYF. The chain recombines TRBV3-1 (or the pseudogene TRBV3-2) with TRBJ2-7, with 9 bases identical to TRBD1. This CDR3 comprises 14 residues. Germline CDR1 is LGHDT and CDR2 is YNNKEL (reference sequence). J gave up 5 bases and V 6 bases, and 8 bases lay outside the gene matches.